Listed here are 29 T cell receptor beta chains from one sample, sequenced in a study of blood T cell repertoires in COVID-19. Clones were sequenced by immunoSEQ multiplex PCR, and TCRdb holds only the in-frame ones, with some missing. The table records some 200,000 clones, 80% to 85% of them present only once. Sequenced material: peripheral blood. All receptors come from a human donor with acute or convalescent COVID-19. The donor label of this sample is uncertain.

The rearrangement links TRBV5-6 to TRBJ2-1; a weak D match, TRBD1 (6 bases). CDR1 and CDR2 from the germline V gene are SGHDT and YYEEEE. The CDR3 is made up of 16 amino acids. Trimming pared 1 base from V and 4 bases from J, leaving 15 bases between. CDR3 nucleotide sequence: TGTGCCAGCAGCTTGCGAACCGGGACACCTTACAATGAGCAGTTCTTC. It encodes CASSLRTGTPYNEQFF.

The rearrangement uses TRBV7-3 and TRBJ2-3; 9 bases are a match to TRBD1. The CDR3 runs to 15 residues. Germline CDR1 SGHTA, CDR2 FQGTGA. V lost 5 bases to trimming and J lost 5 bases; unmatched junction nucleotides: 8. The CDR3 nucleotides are TGTGCCAGCAGCCCTCGACAGGGGGTGGGAGATACGCAGTATTTT. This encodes CASSPRQGVGDTQYF.

This CDR3 reads CASSRGGLAYNEQFF. For the CDR3, the DNA is TGTGCCAGCAGTCGCGGGGGGTTGGCCTACAATGAGCAGTTCTTC. The V and J genes are TRBV6-5 and TRBJ2-1; TRBD2 agrees at 8 bases. The CDR3 spans 15 residues. The junction had 5 bases not matched to a gene; V was cut back by 5 bases and J by 2 bases. The germline CDR1 and CDR2 sequences are MNHEY and SVGAGI.

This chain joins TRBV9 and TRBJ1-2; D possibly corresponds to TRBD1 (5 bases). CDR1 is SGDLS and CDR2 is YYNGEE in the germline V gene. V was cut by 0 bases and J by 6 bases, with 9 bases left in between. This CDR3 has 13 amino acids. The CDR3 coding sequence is TGTGCCAGCAGCGTAGCGGGAGGGGATGGCTACACCTTC. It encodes CASSVAGGDGYTF.

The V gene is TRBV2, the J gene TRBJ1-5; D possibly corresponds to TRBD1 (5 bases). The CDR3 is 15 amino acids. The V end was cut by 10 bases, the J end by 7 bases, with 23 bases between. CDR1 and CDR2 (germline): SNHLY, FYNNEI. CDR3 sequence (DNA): TGTGCCACCTCCTTCAAGAATGGGGGGGGACAGCCCCAGCATTTT. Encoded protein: CATSFKNGGGQPQHF.

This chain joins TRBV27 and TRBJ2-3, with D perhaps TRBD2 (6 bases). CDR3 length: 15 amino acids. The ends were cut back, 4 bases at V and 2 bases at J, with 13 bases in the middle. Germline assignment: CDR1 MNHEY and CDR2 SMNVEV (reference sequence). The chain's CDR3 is CASSYGSQITDTQYF. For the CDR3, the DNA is TGTGCCAGCAGTTACGGGAGCCAGATCACAGATACGCAGTATTTT.

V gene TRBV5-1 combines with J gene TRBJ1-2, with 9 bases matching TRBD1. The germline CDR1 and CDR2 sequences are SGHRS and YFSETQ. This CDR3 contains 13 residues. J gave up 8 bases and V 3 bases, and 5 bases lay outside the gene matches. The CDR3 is CASSWGQGEGYTF. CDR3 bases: TGCGCCAGCAGCTGGGGACAGGGCGAGGGCTACACCTTC.

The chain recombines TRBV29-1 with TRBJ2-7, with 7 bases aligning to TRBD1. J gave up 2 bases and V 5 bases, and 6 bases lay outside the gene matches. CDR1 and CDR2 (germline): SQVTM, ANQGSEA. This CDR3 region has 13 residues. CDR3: CSVQRQGTYEQYF. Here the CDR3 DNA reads TGCAGCGTTCAACGACAGGGAACCTACGAGCAGTACTTC.

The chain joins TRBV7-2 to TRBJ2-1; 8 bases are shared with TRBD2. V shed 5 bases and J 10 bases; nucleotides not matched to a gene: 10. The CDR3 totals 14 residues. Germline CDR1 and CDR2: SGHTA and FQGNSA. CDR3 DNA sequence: TGTGCCAGCAGCCCCACTAGCGGAGAGGGAGAGCAGTTCTTC. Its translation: CASSPTSGEGEQFF.

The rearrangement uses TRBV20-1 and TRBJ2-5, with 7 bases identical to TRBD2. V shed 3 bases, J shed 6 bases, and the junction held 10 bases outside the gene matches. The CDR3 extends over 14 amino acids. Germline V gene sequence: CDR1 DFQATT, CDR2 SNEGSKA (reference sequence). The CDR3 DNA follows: TGCAGTGCTAGTGGGACTAAGGAGGTAAAGACCCAGTACTTC. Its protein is CSASGTKEVKTQYF.

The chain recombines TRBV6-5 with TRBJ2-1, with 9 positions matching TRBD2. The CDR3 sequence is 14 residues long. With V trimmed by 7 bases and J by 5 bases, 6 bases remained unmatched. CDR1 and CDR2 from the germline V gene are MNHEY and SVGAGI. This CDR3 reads CASTSGAPNNEQFF. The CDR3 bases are TGTGCCAGCACTAGCGGGGCCCCGAACAATGAGCAGTTCTTC.

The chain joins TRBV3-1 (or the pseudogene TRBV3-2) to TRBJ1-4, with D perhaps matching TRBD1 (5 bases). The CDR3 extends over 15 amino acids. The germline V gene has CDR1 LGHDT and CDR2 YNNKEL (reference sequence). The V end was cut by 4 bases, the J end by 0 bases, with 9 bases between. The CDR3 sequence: CASSRQSPTNEKLFF. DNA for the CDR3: TGTGCCAGCAGCCGACAGTCCCCAACTAATGAAAAACTGTTTTTT.

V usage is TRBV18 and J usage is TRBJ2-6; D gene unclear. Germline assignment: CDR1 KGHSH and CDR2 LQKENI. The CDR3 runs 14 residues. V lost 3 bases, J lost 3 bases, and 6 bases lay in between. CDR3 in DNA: TGTGCCAGCTCACCTCCGGGTGGGGCCAACGTCCTGACTTTC. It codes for CASSPPGGANVLTF.

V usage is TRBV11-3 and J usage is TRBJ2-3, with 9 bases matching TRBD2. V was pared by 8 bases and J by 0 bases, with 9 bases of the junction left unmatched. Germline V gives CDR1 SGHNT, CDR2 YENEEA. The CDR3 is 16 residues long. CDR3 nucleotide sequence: TGTGCCAGCGGGGCTAGCGGGACCGATAGCACAGATACGCAGTATTTT. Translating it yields CASGASGTDSTDTQYF.

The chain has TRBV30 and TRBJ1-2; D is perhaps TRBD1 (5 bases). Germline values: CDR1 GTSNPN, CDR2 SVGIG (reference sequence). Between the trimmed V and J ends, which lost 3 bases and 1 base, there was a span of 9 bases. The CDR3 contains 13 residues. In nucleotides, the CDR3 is TGTGCCTGGAGCGAGGACAATAACTATGGCTACACCTTC. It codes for CAWSEDNNYGYTF.

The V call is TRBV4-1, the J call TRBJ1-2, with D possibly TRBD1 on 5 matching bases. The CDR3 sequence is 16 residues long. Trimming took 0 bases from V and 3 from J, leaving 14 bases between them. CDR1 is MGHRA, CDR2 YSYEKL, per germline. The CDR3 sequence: CASSQDPRGTDYGYTF. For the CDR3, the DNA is TGCGCCAGCAGCCAAGATCCCCGGGGGACCGACTATGGCTACACCTTC.

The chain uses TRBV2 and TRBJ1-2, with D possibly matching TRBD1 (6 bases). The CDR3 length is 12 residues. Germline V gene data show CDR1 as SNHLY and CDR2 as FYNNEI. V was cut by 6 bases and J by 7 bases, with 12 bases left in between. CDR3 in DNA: TGTGCCAGCAGAAGGGGGGGTTCTGGCTACACCTTC. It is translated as CASRRGGSGYTF. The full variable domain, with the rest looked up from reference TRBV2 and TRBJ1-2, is EPEVTQTPSHQVTQMGQEVILRCVPISNHLYFYWYRQILGQKVEFLVSFYNNEISEKSEIFDDQFSVERPDGSNFTLKIRSTKLEDSAMYFCASRRGGSGYTFGSGTRLTVV.

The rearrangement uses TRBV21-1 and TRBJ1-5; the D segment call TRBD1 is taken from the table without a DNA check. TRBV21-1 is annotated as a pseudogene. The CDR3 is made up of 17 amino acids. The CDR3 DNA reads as TGTGCCAGAGACAAAAGTGGGACCAGGGGATTGGATCAGGCCCAGCATTTT. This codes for CARDKSGTRGLDQAQHF.

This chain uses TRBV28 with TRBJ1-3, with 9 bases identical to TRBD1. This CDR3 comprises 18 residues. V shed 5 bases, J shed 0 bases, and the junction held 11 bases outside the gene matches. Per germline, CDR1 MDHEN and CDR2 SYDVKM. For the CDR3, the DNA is TGTGCCAGCAGTCAACAGGGACAGGGTGCGTTCTCTGGAAACACCATATATTTT. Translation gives CASSQQGQGAFSGNTIYF.

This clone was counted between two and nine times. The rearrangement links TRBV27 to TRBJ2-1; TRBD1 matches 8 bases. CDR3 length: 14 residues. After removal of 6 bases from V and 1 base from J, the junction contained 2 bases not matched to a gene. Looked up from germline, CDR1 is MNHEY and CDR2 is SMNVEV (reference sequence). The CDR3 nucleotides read TGTGCCAGCAGCCGGACAGGGTCCTACAATGAGCAGTTCTTC. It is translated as CASSRTGSYNEQFF.

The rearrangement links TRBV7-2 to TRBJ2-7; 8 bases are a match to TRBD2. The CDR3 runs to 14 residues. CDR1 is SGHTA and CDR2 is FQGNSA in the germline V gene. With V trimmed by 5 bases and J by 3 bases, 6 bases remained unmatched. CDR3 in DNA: TGTGCCAGCAGCCAAGCGGGAGTGAACTACGAGCAGTACTTC. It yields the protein CASSQAGVNYEQYF.

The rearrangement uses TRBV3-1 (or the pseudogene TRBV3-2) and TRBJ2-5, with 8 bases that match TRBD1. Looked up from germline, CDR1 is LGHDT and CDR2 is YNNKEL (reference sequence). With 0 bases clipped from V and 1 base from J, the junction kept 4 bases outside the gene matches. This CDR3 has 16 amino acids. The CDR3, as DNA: TGTGCCAGCAGCCAAGAGAGACAGGGGTTCCAAGAGACCCAGTACTTC. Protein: CASSQERQGFQETQYF.

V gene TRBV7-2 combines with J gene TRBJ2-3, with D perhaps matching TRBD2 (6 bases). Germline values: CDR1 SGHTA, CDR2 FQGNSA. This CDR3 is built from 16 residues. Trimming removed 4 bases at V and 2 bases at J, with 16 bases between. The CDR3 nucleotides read TGTGCCAGCAGCTGGGCCTTGGGGACTTTCACAGATACGCAGTATTTT. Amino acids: CASSWALGTFTDTQYF.

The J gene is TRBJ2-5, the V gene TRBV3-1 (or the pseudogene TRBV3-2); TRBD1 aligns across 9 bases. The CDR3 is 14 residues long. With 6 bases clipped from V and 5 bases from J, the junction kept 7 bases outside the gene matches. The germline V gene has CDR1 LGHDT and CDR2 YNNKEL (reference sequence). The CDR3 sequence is CASRQTGGVETQYF. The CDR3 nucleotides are TGTGCCAGCAGACAGACAGGGGGGGTGGAGACCCAGTACTTC.

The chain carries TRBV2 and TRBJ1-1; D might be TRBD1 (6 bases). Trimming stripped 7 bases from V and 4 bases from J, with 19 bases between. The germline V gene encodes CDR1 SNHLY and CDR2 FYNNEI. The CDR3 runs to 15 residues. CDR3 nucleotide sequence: TGTGCCAGCAAATTGGGACAAAAGGTTCGCACTGAAGCTTTCTTT. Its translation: CASKLGQKVRTEAFF.

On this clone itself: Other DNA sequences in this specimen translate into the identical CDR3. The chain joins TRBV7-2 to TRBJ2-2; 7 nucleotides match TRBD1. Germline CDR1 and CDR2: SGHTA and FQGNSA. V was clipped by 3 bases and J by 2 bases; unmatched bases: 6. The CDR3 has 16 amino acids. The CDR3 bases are TGTGCCAGCAGCTTGCGAGGGGGCGGTAACACCGGGGAGCTGTTTTTT. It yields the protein CASSLRGGGNTGELFF.

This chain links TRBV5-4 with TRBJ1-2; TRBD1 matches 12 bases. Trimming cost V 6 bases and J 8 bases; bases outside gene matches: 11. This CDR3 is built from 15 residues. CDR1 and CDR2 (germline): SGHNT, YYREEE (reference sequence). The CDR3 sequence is CASTLSGTGGRGYTF. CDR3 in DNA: TGTGCCAGCACCCTAAGCGGGACAGGGGGCAGAGGCTACACCTTC.

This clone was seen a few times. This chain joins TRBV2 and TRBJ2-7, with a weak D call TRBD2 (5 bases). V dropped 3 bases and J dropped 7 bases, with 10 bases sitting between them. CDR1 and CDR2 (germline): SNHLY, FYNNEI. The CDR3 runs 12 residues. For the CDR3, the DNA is TGTGCCAGCAGTGAGGACCCGGGGGAGCAGTACTTC. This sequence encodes CASSEDPGEQYF.

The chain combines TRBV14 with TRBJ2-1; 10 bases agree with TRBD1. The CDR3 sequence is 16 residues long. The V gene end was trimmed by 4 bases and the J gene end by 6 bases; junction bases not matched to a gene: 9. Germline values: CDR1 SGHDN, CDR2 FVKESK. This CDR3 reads CASSLGGTGAGNEQFF. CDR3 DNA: TGTGCCAGCAGCCTTGGGGGGACAGGGGCGGGCAATGAGCAGTTCTTC.